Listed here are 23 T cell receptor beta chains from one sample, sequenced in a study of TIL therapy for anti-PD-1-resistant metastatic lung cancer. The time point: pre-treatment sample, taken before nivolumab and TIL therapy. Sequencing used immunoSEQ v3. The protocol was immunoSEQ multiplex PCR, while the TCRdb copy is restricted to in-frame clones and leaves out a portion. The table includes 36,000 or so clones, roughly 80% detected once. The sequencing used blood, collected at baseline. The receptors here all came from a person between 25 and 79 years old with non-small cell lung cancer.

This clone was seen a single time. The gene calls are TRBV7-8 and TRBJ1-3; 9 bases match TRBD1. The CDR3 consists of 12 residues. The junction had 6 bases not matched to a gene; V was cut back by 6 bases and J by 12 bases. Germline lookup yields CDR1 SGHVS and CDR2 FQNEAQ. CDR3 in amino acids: CASRQDRGGIYF. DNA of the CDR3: TGTGCCAGCAGACAGGACAGGGGAGGCATATATTTT. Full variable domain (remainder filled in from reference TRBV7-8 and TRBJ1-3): GAGVSQSPRYKVAKRGQDVALRCDPISGHVSLFWYQQALGQGPEFLTYFQNEAQLDKSGLPSDRFFAERPEGSVSTLKIQRTQQEDSAVYLCASRQDRGGIYFGEGSWLTVV.

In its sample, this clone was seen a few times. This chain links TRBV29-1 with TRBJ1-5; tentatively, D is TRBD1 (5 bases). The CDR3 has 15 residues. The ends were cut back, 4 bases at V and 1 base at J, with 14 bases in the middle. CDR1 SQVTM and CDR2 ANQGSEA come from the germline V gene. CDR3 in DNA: TGCAGCGTTGGGGGGGGATTAGGGAGCAATCAGCCCCAGCATTTT. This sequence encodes CSVGGGLGSNQPQHF.

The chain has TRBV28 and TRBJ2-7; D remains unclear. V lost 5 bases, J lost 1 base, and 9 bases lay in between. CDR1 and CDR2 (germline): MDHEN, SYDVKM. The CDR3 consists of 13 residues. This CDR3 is CASSIGQSYEQYF. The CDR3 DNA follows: TGTGCCAGCAGTATCGGCCAGTCCTACGAGCAGTACTTC.

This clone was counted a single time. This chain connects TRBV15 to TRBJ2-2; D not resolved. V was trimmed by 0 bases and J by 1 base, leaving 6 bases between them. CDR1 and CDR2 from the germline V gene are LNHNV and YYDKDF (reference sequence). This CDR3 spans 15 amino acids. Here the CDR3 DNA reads TGTGCCACCAGCAGAGATGGCCAGAACACCGGGGAGCTGTTTTTT. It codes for CATSRDGQNTGELFF. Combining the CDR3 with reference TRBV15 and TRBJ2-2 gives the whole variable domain DAMVIQNPRYQVTQFGKPVTLSCSQTLNHNVMYWYQQKSSQAPKLLFHYYDKDFNNEADTPDNFQSRRPNTSFCFLDIRSPGLGDTAMYLCATSRDGQNTGELFFGEGSRLTVL.

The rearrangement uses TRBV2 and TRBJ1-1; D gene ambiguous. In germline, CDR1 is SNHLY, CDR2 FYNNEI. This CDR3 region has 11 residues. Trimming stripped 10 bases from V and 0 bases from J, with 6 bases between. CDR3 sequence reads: CATQVNTEAFF. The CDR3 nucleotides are TGTGCCACTCAGGTGAACACTGAAGCTTTCTTT.

The CDR3 reads CASSLAVGLAVTDTQYF. The CDR3, as DNA: TGCGCCAGCAGCTTAGCGGTTGGCCTAGCGGTCACAGATACGCAGTATTTT. The V call is TRBV5-1, the J call TRBJ2-3; the match to TRBD2 covers 7 bases. V trimming: 2 bases; J trimming: 2 bases; junction bases outside the gene matches: 11. The CDR3 sequence is 17 residues long. Per germline, CDR1 SGHRS and CDR2 YFSETQ.

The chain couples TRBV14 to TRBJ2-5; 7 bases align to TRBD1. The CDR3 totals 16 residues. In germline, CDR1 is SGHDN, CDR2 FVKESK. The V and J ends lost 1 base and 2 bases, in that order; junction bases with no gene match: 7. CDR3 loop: CASSQAGGSLQETQYF. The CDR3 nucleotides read TGTGCCAGCAGCCAAGCAGGGGGATCACTGCAAGAGACCCAGTACTTC.

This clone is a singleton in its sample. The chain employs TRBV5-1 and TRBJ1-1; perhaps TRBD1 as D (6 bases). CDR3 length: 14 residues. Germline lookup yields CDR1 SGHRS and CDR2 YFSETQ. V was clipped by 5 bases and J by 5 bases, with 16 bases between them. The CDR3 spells CASRRTSGQTEAFF. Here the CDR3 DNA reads TGCGCCAGCAGACGAACCTCGGGACAAACTGAAGCTTTCTTT.

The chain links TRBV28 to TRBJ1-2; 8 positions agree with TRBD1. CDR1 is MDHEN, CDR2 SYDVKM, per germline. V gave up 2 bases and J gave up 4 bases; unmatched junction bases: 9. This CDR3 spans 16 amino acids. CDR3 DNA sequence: TGTGCCAGCAGTTTAAGTCCAGGGGGCGCTAGCTATGGCTACACCTTC. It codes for CASSLSPGGASYGYTF.

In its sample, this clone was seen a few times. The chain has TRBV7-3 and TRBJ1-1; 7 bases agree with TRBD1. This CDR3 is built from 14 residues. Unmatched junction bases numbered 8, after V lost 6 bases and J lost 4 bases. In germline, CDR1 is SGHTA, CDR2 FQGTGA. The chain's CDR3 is CASRTGQRITEAFF. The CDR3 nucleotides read TGTGCCAGCAGGACAGGGCAGAGGATCACTGAAGCTTTCTTT.

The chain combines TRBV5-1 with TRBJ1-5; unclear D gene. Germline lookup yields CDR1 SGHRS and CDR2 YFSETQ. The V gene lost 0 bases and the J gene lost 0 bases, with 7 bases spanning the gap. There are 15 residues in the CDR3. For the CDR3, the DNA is TGCGCCAGCAGCTTGGGGGGTGATAGCAATCAGCCCCAGCATTTT. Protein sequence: CASSLGGDSNQPQHF.

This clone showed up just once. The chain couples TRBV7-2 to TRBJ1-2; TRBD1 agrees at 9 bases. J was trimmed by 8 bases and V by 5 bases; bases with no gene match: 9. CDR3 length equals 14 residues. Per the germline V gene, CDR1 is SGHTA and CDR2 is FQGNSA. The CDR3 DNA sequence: TGTGCCAGCAGCCCGTCCTACAGGGGGCACGGCTACACCTTC. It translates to CASSPSYRGHGYTF.

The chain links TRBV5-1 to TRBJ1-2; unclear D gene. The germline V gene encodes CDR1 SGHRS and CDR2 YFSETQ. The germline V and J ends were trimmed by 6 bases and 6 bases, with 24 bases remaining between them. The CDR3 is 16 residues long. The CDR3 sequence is CASTEEPGGGRHGYTF. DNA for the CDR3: TGCGCCAGCACCGAAGAACCGGGCGGCGGTAGGCATGGCTACACCTTC.

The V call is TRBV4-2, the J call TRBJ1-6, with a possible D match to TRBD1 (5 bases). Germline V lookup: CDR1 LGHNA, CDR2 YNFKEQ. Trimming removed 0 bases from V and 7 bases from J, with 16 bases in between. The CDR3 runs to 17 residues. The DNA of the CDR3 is TGTGCCAGCAGCCAAGAGGATACAGGAGGGGAGAATTCACCCCTCCACTTT. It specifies CASSQEDTGGENSPLHF.

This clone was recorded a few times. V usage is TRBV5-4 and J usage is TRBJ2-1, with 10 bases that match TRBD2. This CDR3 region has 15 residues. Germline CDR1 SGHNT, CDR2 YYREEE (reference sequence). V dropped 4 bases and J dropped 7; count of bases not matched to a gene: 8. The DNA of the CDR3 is TGTGCCAGCAGCCCAGGGACTAGCGCCTGGAATGAGCAGTTCTTC. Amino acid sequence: CASSPGTSAWNEQFF.

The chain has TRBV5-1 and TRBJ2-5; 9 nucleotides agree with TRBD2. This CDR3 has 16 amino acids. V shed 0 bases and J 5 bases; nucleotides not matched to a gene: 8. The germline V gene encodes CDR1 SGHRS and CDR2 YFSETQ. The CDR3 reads CASSLASRGGMETQYF. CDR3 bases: TGCGCCAGCAGCTTGGCTTCGCGGGGGGGTATGGAGACCCAGTACTTC.

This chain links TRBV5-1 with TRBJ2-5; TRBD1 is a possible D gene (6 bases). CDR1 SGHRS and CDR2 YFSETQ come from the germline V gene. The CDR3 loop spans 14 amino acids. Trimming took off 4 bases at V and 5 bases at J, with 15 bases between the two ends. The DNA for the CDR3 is TGCGCCAGCAGCGAGACAGGAATTCGGGAGACCCAGTACTTC. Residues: CASSETGIRETQYF.

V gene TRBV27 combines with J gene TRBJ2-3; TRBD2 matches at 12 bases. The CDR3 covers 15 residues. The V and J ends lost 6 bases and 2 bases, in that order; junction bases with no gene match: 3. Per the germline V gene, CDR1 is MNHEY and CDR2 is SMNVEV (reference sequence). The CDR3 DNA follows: TGTGCCAGCAGCGGACTAGCGGGATACACAGATACGCAGTATTTT. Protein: CASSGLAGYTDTQYF.

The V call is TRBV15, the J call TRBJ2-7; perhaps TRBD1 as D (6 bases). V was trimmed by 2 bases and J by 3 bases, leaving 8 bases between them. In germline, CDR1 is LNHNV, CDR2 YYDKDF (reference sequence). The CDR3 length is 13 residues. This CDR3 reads CATSRQGNYEQYF. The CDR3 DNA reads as TGTGCCACCAGCAGACAGGGGAACTACGAGCAGTACTTC.

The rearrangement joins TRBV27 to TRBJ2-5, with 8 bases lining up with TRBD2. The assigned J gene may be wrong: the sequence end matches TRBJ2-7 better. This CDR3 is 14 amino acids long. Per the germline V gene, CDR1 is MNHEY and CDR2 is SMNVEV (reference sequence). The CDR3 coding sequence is TGTGCCAGCAGTTTAGCGCGGGGGGCCTACGAGCAGTACTTC. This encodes CASSLARGAYEQYF.

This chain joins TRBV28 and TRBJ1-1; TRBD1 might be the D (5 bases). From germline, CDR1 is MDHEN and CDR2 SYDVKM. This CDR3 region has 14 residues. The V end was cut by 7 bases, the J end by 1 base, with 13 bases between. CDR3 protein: CASTPGYWNTEAFF. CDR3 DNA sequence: TGTGCCAGCACCCCAGGGTATTGGAACACTGAAGCTTTCTTT.

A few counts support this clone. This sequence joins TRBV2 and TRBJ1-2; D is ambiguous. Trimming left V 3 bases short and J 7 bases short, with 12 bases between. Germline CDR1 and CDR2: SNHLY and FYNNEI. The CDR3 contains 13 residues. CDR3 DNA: TGTGCCAGCAGTGAGGAGGGTATCGGTGGCTACACCTTC. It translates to CASSEEGIGGYTF.

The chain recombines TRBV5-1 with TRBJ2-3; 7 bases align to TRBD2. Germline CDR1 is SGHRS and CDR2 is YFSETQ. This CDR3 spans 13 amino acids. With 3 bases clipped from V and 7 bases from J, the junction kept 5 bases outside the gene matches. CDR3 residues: CASSSLLANTQYF. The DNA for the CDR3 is TGCGCCAGCAGCTCACTACTAGCGAATACGCAGTATTTT.